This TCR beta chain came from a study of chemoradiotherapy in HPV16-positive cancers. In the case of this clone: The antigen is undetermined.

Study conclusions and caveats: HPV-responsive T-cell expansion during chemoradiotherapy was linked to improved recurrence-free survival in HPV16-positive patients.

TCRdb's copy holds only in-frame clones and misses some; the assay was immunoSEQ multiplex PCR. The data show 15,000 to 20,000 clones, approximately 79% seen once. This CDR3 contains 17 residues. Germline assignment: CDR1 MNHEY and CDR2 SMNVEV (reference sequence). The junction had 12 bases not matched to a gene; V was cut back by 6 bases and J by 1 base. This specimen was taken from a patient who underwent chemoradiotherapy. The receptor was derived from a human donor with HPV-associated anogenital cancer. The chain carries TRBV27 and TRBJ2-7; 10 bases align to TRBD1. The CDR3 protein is CASSDSRQGALSYEQYF. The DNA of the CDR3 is TGTGCCAGCAGCGACTCTAGACAGGGGGCATTGTCCTACGAGCAGTACTTC.